Included here is one T cell receptor beta chain sequence, with context. Antigen: not known. The data derive from a study of monozygotic twins with inflammatory bowel disease. Study results and caveats: Twin concordance left repertoire similarity unchanged, with limited power a possible explanation for this lack of difference. IBD patients, compared with healthy twins, shared fewer clonotypes with others (especially with disease activity).

TCRdb reprocessed the 5' RACE reads and keeps a single row for each CDR3 protein, giving no DNA. The listing contains approximately 300,000 distinct CDR3 sequences. Sequencing was done on a sample of blood. The TCR comes from a human donor with ulcerative colitis or Crohn's disease, or a healthy co-twin of an affected twin (not recorded which).

CDR3: CASSLYTEQFF. The chain links TRBV5-1 to TRBJ2-1. From germline, CDR1 is SGHRS and CDR2 YFSETQ. This CDR3 spans 11 amino acids.